The next 3 T cell receptor beta chains were all read from a single sample in a study of PD-1 blockade in classical Hodgkin lymphoma. As for time point: cycle 4 day 1 (C4D1), after 6 weeks of nivolumab. Relapse was seen in all patients after autologous stem cell transplantation, and brentuximab vedotin exposure was variable. Repertoires were generated with immunoSEQ multiplex PCR, while TCRdb's copy carries only in-frame clones and drops some. The sample records 25,000 to 35,000 clones, around three quarters being singletons. The material was peripheral blood mononuclear cells (PBMCs), obtained before the fourth cycle of nivolumab. These receptors were obtained from a human donor with classical Hodgkin lymphoma.

This chain joins TRBV6-6 and TRBJ1-1; TRBD1 is a possible D gene (6 bases). The CDR3 runs to 12 residues. Trimming left V 5 bases short and J 7 bases short, with 11 bases between. Per the germline V gene, CDR1 is MNHNY and CDR2 is SVGAGI (reference sequence). The CDR3 spells CASSQGIVEAFF. CDR3 sequence (DNA): TGTGCCAGCAGTCAGGGGATAGTTGAAGCTTTCTTT.

V usage is TRBV11-2 and J usage is TRBJ2-3; a weak D match, TRBD2 (6 bases). The ends were cut back, 3 bases at V and 2 bases at J, with 21 bases in the middle. Germline V gene sequence: CDR1 SGHAT, CDR2 FQNNGV. The CDR3 has 18 amino acids. For the CDR3, the DNA is TGTGCCAGCAGCTTCCCCCTGGAAGGTAGCGGATCCACAGATACGCAGTATTTT. This translates into CASSFPLEGSGSTDTQYF.

This clone was observed a few times. The genes are TRBV7-3 and TRBJ1-3, with D tentatively TRBD1 (5 bases). V lost 0 bases to trimming and J lost 1 base, with 16 bases between them. The CDR3 totals 18 residues. Germline V gives CDR1 SGHTA, CDR2 FQGTGA. The CDR3 region has the DNA TGTGCCAGCAGCTTAACCCCCTTGGGACTGAGGTCTGGAAACACCATATATTTT. It encodes CASSLTPLGLRSGNTIYF.